This TCR beta chain comes out of a study of blood T cell repertoires in COVID-19. Study background: The study drew acute and convalescent COVID-19 samples from the United States, Italy and Spain. Sample material is recorded as cDNA or gDNA derived from T cells, B-cell-depleted T cells, or PBMCs.

Authors' processing steps: Reference gene primer amplification gave nucleated cell count estimates. The method was immunoSEQ multiplex PCR; TCRdb's version includes in-frame clones alone and lacks a portion of them. That table supplies the V and J calls and clone size; D and trimming were determined from the DNA. The repertoire consists of about 130,000 clones, with 84% occurring once and the leading ten covering approximately 12%. The TCR originated in a woman aged 25 to 39 who had recovered from COVID-19. The sequencing sample was made of peripheral blood.

CDR3 region: CASKGRGPYNEQFF. In DNA, the CDR3 is TGTGCCAGCAAGGGCAGGGGCCCGTACAATGAGCAGTTCTTC. The chain recombines TRBV27 with TRBJ2-1, with D perhaps TRBD1 (6 bases). Trimming removed 7 bases from V and 4 bases from J, with 14 bases in between. Germline V lookup: CDR1 MNHEY, CDR2 SMNVEV (reference sequence). The CDR3 spans 14 residues.